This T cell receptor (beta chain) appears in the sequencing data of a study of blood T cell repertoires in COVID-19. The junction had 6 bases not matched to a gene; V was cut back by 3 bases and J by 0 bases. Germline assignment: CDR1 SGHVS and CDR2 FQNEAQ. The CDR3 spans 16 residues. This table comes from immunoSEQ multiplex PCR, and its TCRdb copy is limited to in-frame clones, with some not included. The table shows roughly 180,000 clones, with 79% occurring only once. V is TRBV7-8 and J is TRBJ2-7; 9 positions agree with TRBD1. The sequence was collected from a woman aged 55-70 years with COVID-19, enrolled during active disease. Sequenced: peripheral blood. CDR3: CASSFAGTGSSYEQYF. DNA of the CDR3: TGTGCCAGCAGCTTTGCCGGGACAGGGAGCTCCTACGAGCAGTACTTC.